Sequencing of this T cell receptor (beta chain) was carried out in a study of blood T cell repertoires in COVID-19. Study at large: Whether acute or convalescent, the COVID-19 samples came from the United States, Italy and Spain.

This clone was detected only once. Sequencing used immunoSEQ multiplex PCR; TCRdb keeps in-frame clones, though not all of them. In the table there are roughly 370,000 clones, around nine tenths of which are singletons. Specimen: PBMCs or T cells enriched from blood (not recorded which). This receptor was obtained from a woman in her 50s who had recovered from COVID-19.

CDR3 in amino acids: CASSLSRVAGELFF. DNA for the CDR3: TGTGCCAGCAGTTTATCGAGGGTGGCAGGGGAGCTGTTTTTT. This chain joins TRBV6-2 or TRBV6-3 and TRBJ2-2; perhaps TRBD2 as D (5 bases). V was shortened by 4 bases and J by 8 bases, with 14 bases between the two germline ends. There are 14 residues in the CDR3. Germline lookup yields CDR1 MNHEY and CDR2 SVGEGT.